The 27 T cell receptor beta chains in this list originate from one sample, sequenced in a study of cytomegalovirus exposure and HLA in healthy donors. The PCR was carried out with 60 Vbeta primers and 13 Jbeta primers. TCRdb keeps only in-frame clones here, not all; method: immunoSEQ multiplex PCR. The sample includes roughly 160,000 clones, around 80% seen only once; the top ten take roughly 7.7%. The sample was PBMCs. These receptors came from a woman aged 25 to 45 in good health and CMV-seropositive.

The chain has TRBV4-3 and TRBJ2-7, with a weak D call TRBD2 (5 bases). This CDR3 region has 14 residues. CDR1 is LGHNA and CDR2 is YSLEER in the germline V gene. The V end lost 0 bases, the J end lost 2 bases, and 8 bases lay between the germline ends. CDR3 coding DNA: TGCGCCAGCAGCCAAGATACGGGAACCTACGAGCAGTACTTC. As protein: CASSQDTGTYEQYF.

The chain recombines TRBV6-5 with TRBJ1-5; TRBD1 matches 11 bases. Germline V CDR1 and CDR2: MNHEY, SVGAGI. V shed 5 bases, J shed 4 bases, and the junction held 4 bases outside the gene matches. The length of the CDR3 is 15 residues. The DNA of the CDR3 is TGTGCCAGCAGTGGCCGGGACAGGGGGAATCAGCCCCAGCATTTT. The encoded protein is CASSGRDRGNQPQHF.

This sequence joins TRBV28 and TRBJ1-1; tentative D call: TRBD1 (6 bases). The CDR3 extends over 15 amino acids. The V end was cut by 2 bases, the J end by 0 bases, with 10 bases between. Per the germline V gene, CDR1 is MDHEN and CDR2 is SYDVKM. CDR3 sequence reads: CASSLIRGLNTEAFF. CDR3 in DNA: TGTGCCAGCAGTTTAATCAGGGGACTGAACACTGAAGCTTTCTTT.

The chain couples TRBV5-1 to TRBJ1-1; weak D call: TRBD1 (6 bases). Germline V lookup: CDR1 SGHRS, CDR2 YFSETQ. The CDR3 sequence is 15 residues long. Trimming removed 0 bases at V and 5 bases at J, with 14 bases between. Here the CDR3 reads CASSLEGPGTTEAFF. CDR3 in DNA: TGCGCCAGCAGCTTGGAGGGCCCTGGGACAACTGAAGCTTTCTTT.

This chain links TRBV14 with TRBJ2-5, with a tentative D call TRBD1 (5 bases). CDR3 length: 13 amino acids. Trimming took 8 bases from V and 0 from J, leaving 10 bases between them. Germline CDR1 is SGHDN and CDR2 is FVKESK. The CDR3 sequence is CASQGGYQETQYF. The CDR3 nucleotides are TGTGCCAGCCAGGGCGGCTACCAAGAGACCCAGTACTTC.

The V and J genes are TRBV11-2 and TRBJ2-3; no definite D call. V shed 3 bases and J shed 0 bases, with 7 bases lying between them. The CDR3 spans 14 residues. The germline V gene encodes CDR1 SGHAT and CDR2 FQNNGV. The CDR3 reads CASSFSTSTDTQYF. In DNA form, the CDR3 reads TGTGCCAGCAGCTTTTCGACTAGCACAGATACGCAGTATTTT.

The V call is TRBV14, the J call TRBJ2-6; 7 bases match TRBD1. The CDR3 has 16 amino acids. CDR1 and CDR2 (germline): SGHDN, FVKESK. V was clipped by 4 bases and J by 0 bases; unmatched bases: 3. This chain's CDR3 is CASSPDRVSGANVLTF. CDR3 DNA sequence: TGTGCCAGCAGCCCCGACAGGGTCTCTGGGGCCAACGTCCTGACTTTC.

Written as DNA, the CDR3 is TGCGCCAGCAGCCAAGATCGAGAGACCCAGTACTTC. This sequence encodes CASSQDRETQYF. The chain couples TRBV4-3 to TRBJ2-5, with D unclear. Trimming left V 0 bases short and J 4 bases short, with 3 bases between. The CDR3 spans 12 residues. Per the germline V gene, CDR1 is LGHNA and CDR2 is YSLEER.

Here the CDR3 reads CAISLGTVGNQPQHF. DNA for the CDR3: TGTGCCATCAGCCTTGGGACAGTGGGAAATCAGCCCCAGCATTTT. The chain links TRBV10-3 to TRBJ1-5; 7 nucleotides line up with TRBD1. This CDR3 spans 15 amino acids. With 6 bases clipped from V and 4 bases from J, the junction kept 9 bases outside the gene matches. In germline, CDR1 is ENHRY, CDR2 SYGVKD.

The V and J genes are TRBV7-3 and TRBJ2-1; D is possibly TRBD2 (7 bases). CDR1 is SGHTA, CDR2 FQGTGA, per germline. The CDR3 extends over 15 amino acids. V was shortened by 0 bases and J by 4 bases, with 10 bases between the two germline ends. CDR3 nucleotides: TGTGCCAGCAGCTTAACGCGGGGGCCTTACAATGAGCAGTTCTTC. Translation: CASSLTRGPYNEQFF.

This chain links TRBV25-1 with TRBJ2-1; tentative D call: TRBD1 (6 bases). CDR3 length: 16 amino acids. Looked up from germline, CDR1 is MGHDK and CDR2 is SYGVNS. Trimming left V 1 base short and J 0 bases short, with 10 bases between. CDR3 sequence: CASSEFQGSSYNEQFF. CDR3 bases: TGTGCCAGCAGTGAATTTCAGGGGAGCTCCTACAATGAGCAGTTCTTC.

The chain couples TRBV7-9 to TRBJ1-4; no clear D. Trimming removed 1 base at V and 13 bases at J, with 7 bases between. Germline V gives CDR1 SEHNR, CDR2 FQNEAQ (reference sequence). This CDR3 is built from 11 residues. The CDR3 coding sequence is TGTGCCAGCAGCTTAGGAGGTTTACTGTTTTTT. Protein sequence: CASSLGGLLFF.

The chain carries TRBV7-2 and TRBJ2-4, with a tentative D call TRBD1 (6 bases). Trimming shortened V by 1 base and J by 9 bases, and 10 bases separated the two germline ends. This CDR3 comprises 13 residues. Per germline, CDR1 SGHTA and CDR2 FQGNSA. The CDR3 loop is CASSLDTGTIQYF. For the CDR3, the DNA is TGTGCCAGCAGCTTAGATACAGGGACCATTCAGTACTTC.

The rearrangement joins TRBV2 to TRBJ1-2, with D hard to call. Germline CDR1 SNHLY, CDR2 FYNNEI. CDR3 size: 12 residues. V gave up 8 bases and J gave up 8 bases, with 15 bases separating them. CDR3 bases: TGTGCCAGCCGGGCTTATAGGGAGGGCTACACCTTC. It codes for CASRAYREGYTF.

This chain links TRBV15 with TRBJ2-6, with D unresolved. Trimming cost V 8 bases and J 1 base, with 9 bases left between them. Germline V gene lookup returns CDR1 LNHNV and CDR2 YYDKDF (reference sequence). The CDR3 has 14 residues. The DNA of the CDR3 is TGTGCCACCGCGGAGCGTTCTGGGGCCAACGTCCTGACTTTC. This translates into CATAERSGANVLTF.

The chain carries TRBV25-1 and TRBJ2-7; the D gene is possibly TRBD2 (6 bases). Trimming removed 5 bases at V and 5 bases at J, with 13 bases between. The CDR3 has 13 amino acids. Germline CDR1 reads MGHDK; CDR2 reads SYGVNS. The CDR3 DNA is TGTGCCAGCAGTCCCTCGGGGGTAAACGAGCAGTACTTC. Protein: CASSPSGVNEQYF.

The CDR3: CASSVVRDTQYF. The CDR3 DNA sequence: TGCGCCAGCAGTGTCGTTAGAGATACGCAGTATTTT. This chain uses TRBV10-2 with TRBJ2-3; no clear D. There are 12 residues in the CDR3. Per germline, CDR1 WSHSY and CDR2 SAAADI. Trimming took off 4 bases at V and 5 bases at J, with 7 bases between the two ends.

The chain joins TRBV28 to TRBJ2-5, with D possibly being TRBD1 (5 bases). The CDR3 length is 14 residues. The V end was cut by 5 bases, the J end by 1 base, with 11 bases between. Germline loops: CDR1 MDHEN, CDR2 SYDVKM. In nucleotides, the CDR3 is TGTGCCAGCAGTGGAGACAGAGTCCAAGAGACCCAGTACTTC. This gives the protein CASSGDRVQETQYF. Full variable domain (rest looked up from reference TRBV28 and TRBJ2-5): DVKVTQSSRYLVKRTGEKVFLECVQDMDHENMFWYRQDPGLGLRLIYFSYDVKMKEKGDIPEGYSVSREKKERFSLILESASTNQTSMYLCASSGDRVQETQYFGPGTRLLVL.

The V and J genes are TRBV11-3 and TRBJ2-1; 9 bases match TRBD2. The junction had 8 bases not matched to a gene; V was cut back by 1 base and J by 7 bases. The germline V gene encodes CDR1 SGHNT and CDR2 YENEEA. The CDR3 has 16 amino acids. CDR3: CASSLGAGGPGNEQFF. The CDR3 region has the DNA TGTGCCAGCAGCTTAGGGGCGGGGGGGCCAGGTAATGAGCAGTTCTTC. The whole variable domain, remainder taken from reference TRBV11-3 and TRBJ2-1, is EAGVVQSPRYKIIEKKQPVAFWCNPISGHNTLYWYLQNLGQGPELLIRYENEEAVDDSQLPKDRFSAERLKGVDSTLKIQPAELGDSAVYLCASSLGAGGPGNEQFFGPGTRLTVL.

The CDR3 DNA reads as TGTGCCAGCAGTTACGCCCTAGCGGGGGTCAACAATGAGCAGTTCTTC. It codes for CASSYALAGVNNEQFF. The chain has TRBV6-6 and TRBJ2-1, with 10 bases that match TRBD2. The germline V gene has CDR1 MNHNY and CDR2 SVGAGI (reference sequence). This CDR3 is built from 16 residues. V was clipped by 2 bases and J by 5 bases; unmatched bases: 6.

The chain employs TRBV5-1 and TRBJ1-2; TRBD1 matches at 7 bases. The CDR3 loop spans 13 amino acids. V lost 5 bases, J lost 8 bases, and 9 bases stayed unmatched. CDR1 SGHRS and CDR2 YFSETQ come from the germline V gene. The CDR3 here is CASRGDSGSGYTF. The CDR3 DNA reads as TGCGCCAGCAGGGGGGACAGCGGGTCGGGCTACACCTTC.

This chain uses TRBV9 with TRBJ2-1; 10 positions agree with TRBD2. The V gene end was trimmed by 4 bases and the J gene end by 5 bases; junction bases not matched to a gene: 6. This CDR3 contains 15 residues. CDR1 is SGDLS, CDR2 YYNGEE, per germline. This chain's CDR3 is CASSSKRGGNNEQFF. As DNA, the CDR3 is TGTGCCAGCAGCTCCAAGCGGGGGGGAAACAATGAGCAGTTCTTC. Based on the CDR3 plus reference TRBV9 and TRBJ2-1, the full variable domain is DSGVTQTPKHLITATGQRVTLRCSPRSGDLSVYWYQQSLDQGLQFLIQYYNGEERAKGNILERFSAQQFPDLHSELNLSSLELGDSALYFCASSSKRGGNNEQFFGPGTRLTVL.

The chain employs TRBV4-2 and TRBJ2-3, with D hard to call. This CDR3 has 13 amino acids. The germline V gene has CDR1 LGHNA and CDR2 YNFKEQ. Trimming shortened V by 0 bases and J by 3 bases, and 4 bases separated the two germline ends. The CDR3 loop is CASSQETTDTQYF. The CDR3 DNA follows: TGTGCCAGCAGCCAAGAAACAACAGATACGCAGTATTTT.

The CDR3 region has the DNA TGTGCCAGCAGCTTAACAGTCCTCTATAATTCACCCCTCCACTTT. This gives the protein CASSLTVLYNSPLHF. The rearrangement uses TRBV11-1 and TRBJ1-6; D remains ambiguous. V was shortened by 2 bases and J by 3 bases, with 8 bases between the two germline ends. CDR1 SGHAT and CDR2 FQDESV come from the germline V gene (reference sequence). CDR3 length: 15 amino acids.

Details on this clone: Additional DNA sequences in this sample encode the identical CDR3. The chain links TRBV5-4 to TRBJ2-1; TRBD2 matches 8 bases. The V gene end was trimmed by 0 bases and the J gene end by 0 bases; junction bases not matched to a gene: 2. Germline V gene sequence: CDR1 SGHNT, CDR2 YYREEE (reference sequence). This CDR3 spans 16 amino acids. CDR3 in DNA: TGTGCCAGCAGCTTGGGGAGCGGGGGCTCCTACAATGAGCAGTTCTTC. Translating gives CASSLGSGGSYNEQFF.

This clone came up a few times. This chain joins TRBV18 and TRBJ1-1; D gene unclear. The CDR3 has 14 amino acids. Per germline, CDR1 KGHSH and CDR2 LQKENI. The V end was cut by 6 bases, the J end by 5 bases, with 16 bases between. CDR3 protein: CASSPGSPGTEAFF. In DNA form, the CDR3 reads TGTGCCAGCTCCCCCGGGAGCCCGGGGACTGAAGCTTTCTTT.

This sequence joins TRBV6-1 and TRBJ2-1; no clear D gene. Germline CDR1 and CDR2: MNHNS and SASEGT. CDR3 length: 14 residues. Trimming stripped 5 bases from V and 4 bases from J, with 12 bases between. The CDR3 spells CASSRPQKYNEQFF. The DNA of the CDR3 is TGTGCCAGCAGTCGGCCACAGAAATACAATGAGCAGTTCTTC.